Listed below are T cell receptor beta chains from one sample, sequenced in a study of cytomegalovirus exposure and HLA in healthy donors. Clones were read by immunoSEQ multiplex PCR, and TCRdb kept only the in-frame ones, dropping some. The sample records approximately 110,000 clones, 76% being singletons. The sample consisted of PBMCs. These receptors were taken from a woman between 45 and 65 years old in good health and CMV-seropositive. Both conserved end residues are part of each CDR3. Each record gives: D gene, J gene, clone size, V gene, CDR3 protein, CDR3 DNA. The D gene is left open where the match is weak. Clone size is not always given. Where it is, it says once, few, many or a class for expanded clones.

D: -; J: TRBJ2-7; size: few; V: TRBV7-9; CDR3: CASSFPRDSEQYF; DNA: TGTGCCAGCAGCTTTCCTAGGGACTCCGAGCAGTACTTC
D: TRBD2; J: TRBJ2-1; size: -; V: TRBV9; CDR3: CASSVGDKAGNEQFF; DNA: TGTGCCAGCAGCGTAGGCGACAAAGCGGGGAATGAGCAGTTCTTC
D: TRBD1; J: TRBJ2-3; size: -; V: TRBV5-1; CDR3: CASSLGDRGPDTQYF; DNA: TGCGCCAGCAGCTTGGGTGACAGGGGGCCAGATACGCAGTATTTT
D: TRBD2; J: TRBJ2-3; size: once; V: TRBV27; CDR3: CASSLGLAGADTQYF; DNA: TGTGCCAGCAGTTTGGGACTAGCGGGTGCTGATACGCAGTATTTT
D: TRBD1; J: TRBJ2-1; size: once; V: TRBV18; CDR3: CASSPTGTGGYNEQFF; DNA: TGTGCCAGCTCACCTACCGGGACAGGGGGATACAATGAGCAGTTCTTC
D: -; J: TRBJ1-1; size: -; V: TRBV11-2; CDR3: CASSPGRGPRTNTEAFF; DNA: TGTGCCAGCAGCCCGGGCAGGGGACCAAGAACGAACACTGAAGCTTTCTTT
D: TRBD2; J: TRBJ2-5; size: once; V: TRBV4-2; CDR3: CASSQEESGEKTQYF; DNA: TGTGCCAGCAGCCAAGAAGAGAGCGGGGAGAAGACCCAGTACTTC
D: -; J: TRBJ2-7; size: few; V: TRBV2; CDR3: CASSEVRGPTYEQYF; DNA: TGTGCCAGCAGTGAGGTTCGTGGCCCGACCTACGAGCAGTACTTC
D: TRBD1; J: TRBJ2-5; size: -; V: TRBV7-3; CDR3: CASSLGVGQGWETQYF; DNA: TGTGCCAGCAGCTTGGGTGTCGGACAGGGGTGGGAGACCCAGTACTTC
D: TRBD1; J: TRBJ1-6; size: -; V: TRBV18; CDR3: CASSPGMAGGFNSPLHF; DNA: TGTGCCAGCTCACCAGGGATGGCAGGGGGATTTAATTCACCCCTCCACTTT
D: -; J: TRBJ1-3; size: -; V: TRBV7-6; CDR3: CASSLGGPSGNTIYF; DNA: TGTGCCAGCAGCTTAGGGGGGCCCTCTGGAAACACCATATATTTT
D: -; J: TRBJ2-3; size: few; V: TRBV7-9; CDR3: CASSQGITDTQYF; DNA: TGTGCCAGCAGCCAGGGGATAACAGATACGCAGTATTTT
D: TRBD2; J: TRBJ2-2; size: -; V: TRBV5-1; CDR3: CASSILLAGGSGELFF; DNA: TGCGCCAGCAGCATCCTACTAGCGGGGGGTTCCGGGGAGCTGTTTTTT
D: -; J: TRBJ2-6; size: few; V: TRBV6-5; CDR3: CASSLTGANGLTF; DNA: TGTGCCAGCAGTCTCACTGGGGCCAACGGCCTGACTTTC
D: TRBD1; J: TRBJ2-5; size: -; V: TRBV29-1; CDR3: CSVEDPGQGRETQYF; DNA: TGCAGCGTTGAAGATCCGGGACAGGGGAGGGAGACCCAGTACTTC
D: TRBD2; J: TRBJ2-1; size: -; V: TRBV7-6; CDR3: CASSPSGGAYNEQFF; DNA: TGTGCCAGCAGCCCTAGCGGGGGGGCCTACAATGAGCAGTTCTTC
D: TRBD2; J: TRBJ2-1; size: -; V: TRBV4-1; CDR3: CASSPSAASGSYNEQFF; DNA: TGCGCCAGCAGCCCCTCGGCAGCTAGCGGGTCCTACAATGAGCAGTTCTTC
D: TRBD1; J: TRBJ1-1; size: -; V: TRBV7-9; CDR3: CSSSLSQGDTEAFF; DNA: TGTTCCAGCAGCTTGTCACAGGGGGACACTGAAGCTTTCTTT
D: -; J: TRBJ2-7; size: -; V: TRBV5-6; CDR3: CASTPRGTYEQYF; DNA: TGTGCCAGCACCCCCCGGGGTACCTACGAGCAGTACTTC
D: -; J: TRBJ2-4; size: -; V: TRBV5-6; CDR3: CASSFAGLLAKNIQYF; DNA: TGTGCCAGCAGCTTTGCAGGACTCCTAGCCAAAAACATTCAGTACTTC
D: TRBD2; J: TRBJ2-7; size: few; V: TRBV19; CDR3: CASRPTSGLTYEQYF; DNA: TGTGCCAGTAGGCCGACTAGCGGGCTCACCTACGAGCAGTACTTC
D: -; J: TRBJ1-5; size: once; V: TRBV2; CDR3: CASGSEGDLNQPQHF; DNA: TGTGCCAGCGGCTCAGAGGGGGACCTTAATCAGCCCCAGCATTTT
D: -; J: TRBJ1-6; size: once; V: TRBV6-5; CDR3: CASSYSTASPLHF; DNA: TGTGCCAGCAGTTACTCGACAGCTTCACCCCTCCACTTT
D: -; J: TRBJ2-7; size: -; V: TRBV27; CDR3: CASPSGLDRYEQYF; DNA: TGTGCCAGCCCCTCGGGTCTCGATCGTTACGAGCAGTACTTC
D: TRBD2; J: TRBJ2-3; size: -; V: TRBV15; CDR3: CATSRELVSGGTDTQYF; DNA: TGTGCCACCAGCAGAGAGTTGGTCAGCGGGGGCACAGATACGCAGTATTTT
D: -; J: TRBJ2-7; size: -; V: TRBV5-4; CDR3: CASSPEQGRTYEQYF; DNA: TGTGCCAGCAGCCCGGAACAGGGCCGGACCTACGAGCAGTACTTC
D: -; J: TRBJ2-3; size: -; V: TRBV18; CDR3: CASSRQGGADTQYF; DNA: TGTGCCAGCTCACGACAGGGAGGTGCAGATACGCAGTATTTT